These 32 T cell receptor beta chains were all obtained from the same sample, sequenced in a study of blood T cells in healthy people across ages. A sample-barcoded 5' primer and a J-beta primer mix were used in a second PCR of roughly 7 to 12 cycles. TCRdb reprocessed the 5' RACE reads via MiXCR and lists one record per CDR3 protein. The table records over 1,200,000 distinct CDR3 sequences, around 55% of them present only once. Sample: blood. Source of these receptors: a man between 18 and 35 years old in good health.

The chain's CDR3 is CAISESGRGSSYNEQFF. The DNA of the CDR3 is TGTGCCATCAGTGAGTCCGGCAGGGGGTCATCCTACAATGAGCAGTTCTTC. The gene calls are TRBV10-3 and TRBJ2-1, with 7 bases aligning to TRBD1. The CDR3 contains 17 residues. Trimming at V came to 0 bases and at J to 1 base, leaving 6 bases not matched to a gene. Germline assignment: CDR1 ENHRY and CDR2 SYGVKD.

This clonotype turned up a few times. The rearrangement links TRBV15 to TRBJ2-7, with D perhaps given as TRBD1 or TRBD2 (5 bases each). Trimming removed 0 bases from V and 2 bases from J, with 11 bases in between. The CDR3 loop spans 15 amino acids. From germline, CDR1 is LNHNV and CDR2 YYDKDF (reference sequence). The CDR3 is CATSRERGDPYEQYF. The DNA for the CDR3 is TGTGCCACCAGCAGAGAACGAGGGGACCCCTACGAGCAGTACTTC.

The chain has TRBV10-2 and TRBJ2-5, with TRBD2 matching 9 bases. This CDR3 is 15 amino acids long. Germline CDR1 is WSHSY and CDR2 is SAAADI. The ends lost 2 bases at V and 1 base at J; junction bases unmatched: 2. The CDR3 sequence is CASSEGGLAQETQYF. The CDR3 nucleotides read TGCGCCAGCAGTGAGGGGGGACTAGCCCAAGAGACCCAGTACTTC.

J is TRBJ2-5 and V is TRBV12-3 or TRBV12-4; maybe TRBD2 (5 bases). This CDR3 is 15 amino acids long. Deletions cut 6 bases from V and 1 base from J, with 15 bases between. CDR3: CASRRPGIPQETQYF. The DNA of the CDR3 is TGTGCCAGCAGGAGGCCGGGGATACCCCAAGAGACCCAGTACTTC.

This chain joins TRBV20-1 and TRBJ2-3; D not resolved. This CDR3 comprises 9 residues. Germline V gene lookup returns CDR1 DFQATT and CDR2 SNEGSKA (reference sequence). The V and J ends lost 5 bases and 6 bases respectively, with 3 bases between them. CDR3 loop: CSAEDTQYF. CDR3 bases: TGCAGTGCTGAGGATACGCAGTATTTT.

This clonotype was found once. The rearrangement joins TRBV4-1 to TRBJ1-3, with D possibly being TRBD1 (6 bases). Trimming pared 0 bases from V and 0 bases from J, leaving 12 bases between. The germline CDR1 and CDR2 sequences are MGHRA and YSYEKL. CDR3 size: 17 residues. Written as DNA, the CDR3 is TGCGCCAGCAGCCAAGATCGGGGGCGGAACTCTGGAAACACCATATATTTT. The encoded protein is CASSQDRGRNSGNTIYF.

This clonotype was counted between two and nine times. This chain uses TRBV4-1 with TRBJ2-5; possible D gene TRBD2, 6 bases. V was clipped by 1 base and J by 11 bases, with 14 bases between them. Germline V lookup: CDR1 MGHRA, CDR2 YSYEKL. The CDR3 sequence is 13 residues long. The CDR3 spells CASSQAMGLGQYF. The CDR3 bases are TGCGCCAGCAGCCAAGCAATGGGACTCGGGCAGTACTTC.

CDR3 nucleotides: TGTGCCAGCAGCGTCCCTTGGTCAGCAAACCCCAGCTCCTACAATGAGCAGTACTTC. As protein: CASSVPWSANPSSYNEQYF. The genes are TRBV9 and TRBJ2-5; D call uncertain. Germline V CDR1 and CDR2: SGDLS, YYNGEE. Deletions cut 2 bases from V and 11 bases from J, with 34 bases between. CDR3 length: 19 amino acids.

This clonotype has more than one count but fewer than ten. The CDR3 DNA sequence: TGCAGCGTTGGATCAGGGGACACCTACGAGCAGTACTTC. This gives the protein CSVGSGDTYEQYF. The chain employs TRBV29-1 and TRBJ2-4, with TRBD1 as a possible D gene (6 bases). The DNA end favors TRBJ2-7, so the J call may be wrong. CDR1 is SQVTM, CDR2 ANQGSEA, per germline. This CDR3 has 13 amino acids.

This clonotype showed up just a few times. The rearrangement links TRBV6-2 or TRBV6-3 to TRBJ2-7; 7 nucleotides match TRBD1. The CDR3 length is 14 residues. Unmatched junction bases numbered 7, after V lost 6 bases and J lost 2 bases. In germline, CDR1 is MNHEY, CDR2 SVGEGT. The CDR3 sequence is CASSSQQGTYEQYF. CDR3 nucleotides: TGTGCCAGCAGCTCCCAACAGGGGACCTACGAGCAGTACTTC.

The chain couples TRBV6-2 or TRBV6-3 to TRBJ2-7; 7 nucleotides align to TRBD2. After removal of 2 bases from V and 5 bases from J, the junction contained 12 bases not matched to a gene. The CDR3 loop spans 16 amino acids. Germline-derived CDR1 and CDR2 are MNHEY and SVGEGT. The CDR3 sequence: CASSYHLGTTLHEQYF. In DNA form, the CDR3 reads TGTGCCAGCAGTTACCATTTAGGGACTACCCTTCACGAGCAGTACTTC.

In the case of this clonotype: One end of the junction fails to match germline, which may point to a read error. Here the CDR3 reads CSVEVAGDYERYF. In DNA, the CDR3 is TGCAGCGTTGAAGTGGCCGGGGACTACGAGCGGTACTTC. This chain joins TRBV29-1 and TRBJ2-7; 7 positions match TRBD2. CDR3 length: 13 amino acids. Germline CDR1 is SQVTM and CDR2 is ANQGSEA.

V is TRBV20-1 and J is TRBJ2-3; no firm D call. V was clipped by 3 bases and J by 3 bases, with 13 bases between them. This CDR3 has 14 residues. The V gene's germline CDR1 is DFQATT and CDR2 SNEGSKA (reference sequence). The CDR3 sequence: CSASHGLKTDTQYF. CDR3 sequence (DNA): TGCAGTGCTAGCCACGGGCTGAAAACAGATACGCAGTATTTT.

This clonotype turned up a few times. In DNA form, the CDR3 reads TGTGCCAGCAGCTTAGGAGTCGAAGGTGGCTACGAGCAGTACTTC. This codes for CASSLGVEGGYEQYF. V gene TRBV7-9 combines with J gene TRBJ2-7; no clear D. Germline V gene data show CDR1 as SEHNR and CDR2 as FQNEAQ (reference sequence). V was cut by 1 base and J by 3 bases, with 13 bases left in between. The CDR3 length is 15 residues.

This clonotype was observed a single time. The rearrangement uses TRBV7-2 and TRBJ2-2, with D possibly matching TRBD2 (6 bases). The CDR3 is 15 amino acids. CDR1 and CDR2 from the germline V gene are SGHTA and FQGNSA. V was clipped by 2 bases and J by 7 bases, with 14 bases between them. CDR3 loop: CASSLFRGMIGELFF. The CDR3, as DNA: TGTGCCAGCAGCTTATTTCGCGGGATGATCGGGGAGCTGTTTTTT.

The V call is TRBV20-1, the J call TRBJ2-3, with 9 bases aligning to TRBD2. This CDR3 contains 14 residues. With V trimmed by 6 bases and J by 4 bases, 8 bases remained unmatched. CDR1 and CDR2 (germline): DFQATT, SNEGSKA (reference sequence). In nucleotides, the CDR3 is TGCAGTGCATCTGGCGGGGGGGTCGCAGATACGCAGTATTTT. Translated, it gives CSASGGGVADTQYF.

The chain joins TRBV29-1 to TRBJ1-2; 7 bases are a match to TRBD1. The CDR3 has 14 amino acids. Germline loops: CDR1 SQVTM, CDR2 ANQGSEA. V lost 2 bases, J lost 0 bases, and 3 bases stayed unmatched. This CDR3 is CSVERQGANYGYTF. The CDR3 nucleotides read TGCAGCGTTGAAAGGCAGGGGGCTAACTATGGCTACACCTTC.

CDR3 in amino acids: CASSLVRVAGGTGELFF. The CDR3, as DNA: TGTGCCAGCAGCTTAGTTCGCGTTGCCGGGGGCACCGGGGAGCTGTTTTTT. The chain recombines TRBV7-6 with TRBJ2-2; possible D gene TRBD2, 6 bases. This CDR3 contains 17 residues. V was pared by 1 base and J by 4 bases, with 16 bases between. The germline V gene encodes CDR1 SGHVS and CDR2 FNYEAQ.

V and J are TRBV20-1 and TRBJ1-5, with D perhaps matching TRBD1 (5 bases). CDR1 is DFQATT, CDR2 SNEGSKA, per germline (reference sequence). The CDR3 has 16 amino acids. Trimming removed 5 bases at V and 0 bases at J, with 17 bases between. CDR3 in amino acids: CSASNWGRDSNQPQHF. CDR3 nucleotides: TGCAGTGCTTCCAACTGGGGGAGGGATAGCAATCAGCCCCAGCATTTT.

The CDR3 loop reads CASRTSTKGLLYQETQYF. The CDR3 coding sequence is TGTGCCAGCAGGACATCGACTAAGGGACTGCTGTACCAAGAGACCCAGTACTTC. The chain combines TRBV6-2 or TRBV6-3 with TRBJ2-5; a weak D match, TRBD2 (6 bases). The CDR3 consists of 18 residues. The germline V and J ends were trimmed by 6 bases and 0 bases, with 23 bases remaining between them. The germline V gene encodes CDR1 MNHEY and CDR2 SVGEGT.

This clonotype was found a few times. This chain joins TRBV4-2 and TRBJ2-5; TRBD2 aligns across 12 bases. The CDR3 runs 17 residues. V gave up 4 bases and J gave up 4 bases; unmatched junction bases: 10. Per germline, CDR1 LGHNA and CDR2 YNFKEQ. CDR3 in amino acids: CASSLTSGGPKGETQYF. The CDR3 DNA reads TGTGCCAGCAGCCTGACTAGCGGGGGACCTAAAGGAGAGACCCAGTACTTC.

CDR3 nucleotides: TGTGCCAGCAGCTTAGGCGGGGGCGGGGATGAGCAGTTCTTC. The encoded protein is CASSLGGGGDEQFF. This rearrangement joins TRBV11-2 to TRBJ2-1; the D gene is possibly TRBD2 (7 bases). Trimming left V 1 base short and J 8 bases short, with 12 bases between. This CDR3 region has 14 residues. The germline gives CDR1 SGHAT, CDR2 FQNNGV. Full variable domain (missing parts from reference TRBV11-2 and TRBJ2-1): EAGVAQSPRYKIIEKRQSVAFWCNPISGHATLYWYQQILGQGPKLLIQFQNNGVVDDSQLPKDRFSAERLKGVDSTLKIQPAKLEDSAVYLCASSLGGGGDEQFFGPGTRLTVL.

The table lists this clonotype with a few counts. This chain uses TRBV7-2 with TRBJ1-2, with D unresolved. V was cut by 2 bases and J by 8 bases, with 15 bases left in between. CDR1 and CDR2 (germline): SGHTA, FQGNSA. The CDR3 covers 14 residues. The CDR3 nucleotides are TGTGCCAGCAGCTTATTTATGACCCCGGAGGGCTACACCTTC. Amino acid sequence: CASSLFMTPEGYTF.

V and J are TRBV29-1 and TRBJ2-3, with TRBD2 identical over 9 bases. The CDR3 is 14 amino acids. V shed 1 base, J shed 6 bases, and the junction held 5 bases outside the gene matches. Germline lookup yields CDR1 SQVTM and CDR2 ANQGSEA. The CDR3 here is CSVEGSGRRDTQYF. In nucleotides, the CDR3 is TGCAGCGTTGAAGGTAGCGGGAGAAGGGATACGCAGTATTTT.

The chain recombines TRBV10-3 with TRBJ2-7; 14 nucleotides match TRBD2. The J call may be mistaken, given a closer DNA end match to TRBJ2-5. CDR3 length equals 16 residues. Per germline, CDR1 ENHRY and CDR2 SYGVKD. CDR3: CAISEGTSGRGGTQYF. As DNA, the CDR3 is TGTGCCATCAGTGAGGGGACTAGCGGGAGAGGTGGGACCCAGTACTTC.

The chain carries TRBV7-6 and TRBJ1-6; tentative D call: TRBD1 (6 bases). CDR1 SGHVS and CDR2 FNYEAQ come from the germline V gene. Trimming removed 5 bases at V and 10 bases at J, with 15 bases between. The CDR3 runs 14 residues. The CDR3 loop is CASSTQGFPSPLHF. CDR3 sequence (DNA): TGTGCCAGCAGCACACAGGGATTTCCGTCACCCCTCCACTTT. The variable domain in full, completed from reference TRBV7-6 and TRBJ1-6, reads GAGVSQSPRYKVTKRGQDVALRCDPISGHVSLYWYRQALGQGPEFLTYFNYEAQQDKSGLPNDRFSAERPEGSISTLTIQRTEQRDSAMYRCASSTQGFPSPLHFGNGTRLTVT.

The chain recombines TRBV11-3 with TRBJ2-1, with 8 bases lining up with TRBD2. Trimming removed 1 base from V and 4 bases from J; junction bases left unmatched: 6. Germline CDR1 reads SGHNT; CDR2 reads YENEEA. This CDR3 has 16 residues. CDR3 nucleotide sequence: TGTGCCAGCAGCTTAGTGGGGACTAGGCAATACAATGAGCAGTTCTTC. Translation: CASSLVGTRQYNEQFF.

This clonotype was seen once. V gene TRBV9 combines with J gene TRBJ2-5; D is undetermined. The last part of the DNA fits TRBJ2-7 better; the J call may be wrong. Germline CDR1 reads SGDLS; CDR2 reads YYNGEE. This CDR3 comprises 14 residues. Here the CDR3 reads CATPWPTESYEQYF. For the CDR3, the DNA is TGTGCCACCCCTTGGCCCACCGAATCCTACGAGCAGTACTTC.

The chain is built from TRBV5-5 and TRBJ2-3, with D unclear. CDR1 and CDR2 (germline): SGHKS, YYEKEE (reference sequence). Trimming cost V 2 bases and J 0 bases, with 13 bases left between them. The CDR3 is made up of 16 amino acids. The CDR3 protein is CASSFGWGRSTDTQYF. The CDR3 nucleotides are TGTGCCAGCAGCTTTGGTTGGGGTAGAAGCACAGATACGCAGTATTTT. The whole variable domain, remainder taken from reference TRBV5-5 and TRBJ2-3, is DAGVTQSPTHLIKTRGQQVTLRCSPISGHKSVSWYQQVLGQGPQFIFQYYEKEERGRGNFPDRFSARQFPNYSSELNVNALLLGDSALYLCASSFGWGRSTDTQYFGPGTRLTVL.

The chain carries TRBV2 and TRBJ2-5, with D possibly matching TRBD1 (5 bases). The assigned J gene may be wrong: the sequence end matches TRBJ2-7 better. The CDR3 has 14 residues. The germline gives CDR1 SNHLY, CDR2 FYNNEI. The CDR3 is CASRATVPAYEQYF. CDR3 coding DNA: TGTGCCAGCCGTGCGACAGTCCCGGCCTACGAGCAGTACTTC.

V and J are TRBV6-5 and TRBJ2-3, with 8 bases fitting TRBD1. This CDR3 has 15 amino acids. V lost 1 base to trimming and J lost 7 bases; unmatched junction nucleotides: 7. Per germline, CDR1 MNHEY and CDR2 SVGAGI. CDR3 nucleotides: TGTGCCAGCAGTTACTACGGACAGGGTGTAAATACGCAGTATTTT. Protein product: CASSYYGQGVNTQYF.

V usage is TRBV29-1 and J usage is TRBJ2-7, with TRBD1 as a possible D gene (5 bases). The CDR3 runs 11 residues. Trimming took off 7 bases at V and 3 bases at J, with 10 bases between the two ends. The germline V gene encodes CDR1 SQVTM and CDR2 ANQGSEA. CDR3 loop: CSGDDSYEQYF. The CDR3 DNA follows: TGCAGCGGTGACGACAGCTACGAGCAGTACTTC.